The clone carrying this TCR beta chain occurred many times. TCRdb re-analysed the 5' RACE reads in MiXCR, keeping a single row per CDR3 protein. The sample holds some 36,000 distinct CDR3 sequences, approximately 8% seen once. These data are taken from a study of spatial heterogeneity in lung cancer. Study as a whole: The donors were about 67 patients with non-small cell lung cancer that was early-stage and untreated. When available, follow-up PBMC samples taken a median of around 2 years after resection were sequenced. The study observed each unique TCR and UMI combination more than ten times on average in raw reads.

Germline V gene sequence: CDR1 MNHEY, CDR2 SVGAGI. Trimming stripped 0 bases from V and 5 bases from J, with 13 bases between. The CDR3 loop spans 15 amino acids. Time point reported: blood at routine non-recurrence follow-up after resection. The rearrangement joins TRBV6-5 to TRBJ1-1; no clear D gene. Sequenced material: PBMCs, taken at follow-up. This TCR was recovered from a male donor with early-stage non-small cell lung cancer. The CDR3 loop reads CASSYSKGTPTEAFF. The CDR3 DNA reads TGTGCCAGCAGTTACTCGAAAGGCACACCGACTGAAGCTTTCTTT.